The 16 T cell receptor beta chains below all came from one sample that was sequenced in a study of shared clonotypes between healthy human individuals. Measured with immunoSEQ multiplex PCR; TCRdb has only the in-frame clones, and not every one. The table has some 500,000 clones, about 96% seen once; the top ten hold about 0.059%. Sequenced input: naive CD4+ T cells sorted from blood. Subset here: CD45RA+ positively selected. Every receptor here comes from a woman aged 25 to 39 in good health.

V and J are TRBV4-2 and TRBJ2-7; no clear D. The CDR3 extends over 17 amino acids. Germline V gene sequence: CDR1 LGHNA, CDR2 YNFKEQ. Between the trimmed V and J ends, which lost 1 base and 0 bases, there was a span of 16 bases. The CDR3 nucleotides are TGTGCCAGCAGCCAAGTCCCGACGGGTCTTAGCTCCTACGAGCAGTACTTC. It encodes CASSQVPTGLSSYEQYF.

The chain is built from TRBV2 and TRBJ2-7; 7 bases match TRBD1. V shed 10 bases, J shed 3 bases, and the junction held 9 bases outside the gene matches. The CDR3 has 13 residues. Per the germline V gene, CDR1 is SNHLY and CDR2 is FYNNEI. This CDR3 is CANTKQGLYEQYF. Here the CDR3 DNA reads TGTGCCAACACAAAACAGGGGCTCTACGAGCAGTACTTC.

The rearrangement uses TRBV7-9 and TRBJ2-1; TRBD2 matches at 13 bases. There are 15 residues in the CDR3. Germline CDR1 is SEHNR and CDR2 is FQNEAQ (reference sequence). V lost 3 bases and J lost 7; bases outside the gene matches: 3. The CDR3 is CASSFTSGRVNEQFF. CDR3 DNA sequence: TGTGCCAGCAGCTTCACTAGCGGGAGGGTGAATGAGCAGTTCTTC. The full variable domain, with the rest looked up from reference TRBV7-9 and TRBJ2-1, is DTGVSQNPRHKITKRGQNVTFRCDPISEHNRLYWYRQTLGQGPEFLTYFQNEAQLEKSRLLSDRFSAERPKGSFSTLEIQRTEQGDSAMYLCASSFTSGRVNEQFFGPGTRLTVL.

The chain uses TRBV5-1 and TRBJ2-3; 8 nucleotides match TRBD2. Germline assignment: CDR1 SGHRS and CDR2 YFSETQ. The V and J ends lost 4 bases and 1 base, in that order; junction bases with no gene match: 8. This CDR3 contains 16 residues. The CDR3 DNA reads as TGCGCCAGCAGCCGCAGGAGTAGCGGGGGCACAGATACGCAGTATTTT. Its protein is CASSRRSSGGTDTQYF.

The chain carries TRBV7-9 and TRBJ2-1; TRBD2 is a possible D gene (6 bases). The CDR3 runs 17 residues. Trimming removed 0 bases at V and 4 bases at J, with 16 bases between. CDR1 and CDR2 (germline): SEHNR, FQNEAQ (reference sequence). This chain's CDR3 is CASSLAGSSGYYNEQFF. The CDR3 coding sequence is TGTGCCAGCAGCTTAGCCGGCTCCAGCGGGTATTACAATGAGCAGTTCTTC.

The rearrangement uses TRBV19 and TRBJ1-1; possibly TRBD1 for D (5 bases). The V end was cut by 9 bases, the J end by 0 bases, with 11 bases between. The CDR3 runs to 13 residues. Germline values: CDR1 LNHDA, CDR2 SQIVND (reference sequence). In DNA, the CDR3 is TGTGCCAGCCAAGACAGAATGAACACTGAAGCTTTCTTT. This encodes CASQDRMNTEAFF.

This clone was seen just once. The V and J genes are TRBV5-1 and TRBJ1-1; maybe TRBD1 (5 bases). Germline V gene sequence: CDR1 SGHRS, CDR2 YFSETQ. The CDR3 loop spans 16 amino acids. V was shortened by 0 bases and J by 7 bases, with 19 bases between the two germline ends. Here the CDR3 reads CASSLAETAVSREAFF. The CDR3 region has the DNA TGCGCCAGCAGCTTGGCCGAGACAGCGGTATCGCGTGAAGCTTTCTTT.

This clone was seen just once. The chain joins TRBV18 to TRBJ1-3, with D unresolved. V was pared by 4 bases and J by 1 base, with 11 bases between. This CDR3 contains 15 residues. Germline V gene lookup returns CDR1 KGHSH and CDR2 LQKENI. The CDR3 region has the DNA TGTGCCAGCTCACAGACACCGACATCTGGAAACACCATATATTTT. It is translated as CASSQTPTSGNTIYF.

This chain links TRBV6-1 with TRBJ2-5; no clear D. V shed 6 bases and J shed 5 bases, with 13 bases lying between them. This CDR3 region has 13 residues. Germline-derived CDR1 and CDR2 are MNHNS and SASEGT. The CDR3: CASRPAIVETQYF. CDR3 coding DNA: TGTGCCAGCAGGCCGGCTATTGTGGAGACCCAGTACTTC.

The V gene is TRBV6-1, the J gene TRBJ1-1, with D perhaps matching TRBD1 (5 bases). Germline loops: CDR1 MNHNS, CDR2 SASEGT. The CDR3 is 13 residues long. The CDR3 DNA follows: TGTGTCCAGGGAGGGCTTAAGAACACTGAAGCTTTCTTT. Its translation: CVQGGLKNTEAFF.

This rearrangement joins TRBV27 to TRBJ2-7; unclear D gene. The CDR3 is 14 amino acids. CDR1 is MNHEY, CDR2 SMNVEV, per germline (reference sequence). Trimming cost V 3 bases and J 0 bases, with 9 bases left between them. CDR3 protein: CASSFWESSYEQYF. DNA of the CDR3: TGTGCCAGCAGTTTCTGGGAAAGCTCCTACGAGCAGTACTTC.

This clone came up once. V and J are TRBV29-1 and TRBJ2-5; no clear D gene. The CDR3 runs to 15 residues. V lost 7 bases to trimming and J lost 1 base, with 19 bases between them. Germline CDR1 is SQVTM and CDR2 is ANQGSEA. For the CDR3, the DNA is TGCAGCGCCAATCCCGGGCCTGAGGTCCAAGAGACCCAGTACTTC. It translates to CSANPGPEVQETQYF.

The V call is TRBV2, the J call TRBJ2-7; D unresolved. There are 13 residues in the CDR3. Germline CDR1 is SNHLY and CDR2 is FYNNEI. With 5 bases removed from V and 3 bases from J, the gap between germline ends came to 11 bases. The CDR3 bases are TGTGCCAGCAGTAGGTCTGGGAACTACGAGCAGTACTTC. Amino acids: CASSRSGNYEQYF.

This rearrangement joins TRBV27 to TRBJ1-1; D call uncertain. The germline V gene encodes CDR1 MNHEY and CDR2 SMNVEV (reference sequence). V gave up 6 bases and J gave up 1 base, with 3 bases separating them. CDR3 size: 11 residues. As DNA, the CDR3 is TGTGCCAGCAGAGCGAACACTGAAGCTTTCTTT. Its translation: CASRANTEAFF.

V is TRBV21-1 and J is TRBJ2-7; the table's TRBD2 call for D was not verified on the DNA. TRBV21-1 is listed as a pseudogene. This CDR3 region has 12 residues. Here the CDR3 reads CASSPYSYEQYF. CDR3 bases: TGTGCCAGCAGCCCCTATTCCTACGAGCAGTACTTC.

The gene calls are TRBV19 and TRBJ1-1; D is perhaps TRBD1 (5 bases). CDR3 length: 15 residues. Germline CDR1 and CDR2: LNHDA and SQIVND (reference sequence). The germline V and J ends were trimmed by 6 bases and 2 bases, with 16 bases remaining between them. CDR3: CASRPSGETNTEAFF. The CDR3 DNA sequence: TGTGCCAGTAGACCCTCGGGGGAGACAAACACTGAAGCTTTCTTT.